One and the same sample provided the 6 T cell receptor beta chains below, sequenced in a study of blood T cell repertoires in COVID-19. Libraries were prepared by immunoSEQ multiplex PCR; TCRdb keeps only in-frame clonotypes and omits some of them. The sample includes 190,000 or so clones, roughly 81% of them seen just once. Sequencing was done on a sample of peripheral blood. The receptors come from an elderly woman with COVID-19, enrolled during active disease.

This sequence joins TRBV3-1 (or the pseudogene TRBV3-2) and TRBJ1-6, with D unresolved. The CDR3 loop spans 12 amino acids. Trimming removed 1 base at V and 8 bases at J, with 3 bases between. The germline gives CDR1 LGHDT, CDR2 YNNKEL (reference sequence). The DNA for the CDR3 is TGTGCCAGCAGCCAAGGAGATTCACCCCTCCACTTT. Its protein is CASSQGDSPLHF.

The DNA of the CDR3 is TGTGCCAGCCACGGACAGGGCGAGCAGTACTTC. Translated, it gives CASHGQGEQYF. The chain recombines TRBV6-6 with TRBJ2-7; 8 nucleotides line up with TRBD1. The CDR3 sequence is 11 residues long. CDR1 and CDR2 from the germline V gene are MNHNY and SVGAGI (reference sequence). The J segment lost 6 bases and the V segment lost 8 bases, leaving 3 bases of the junction unmatched.

This rearrangement joins TRBV7-2 to TRBJ2-5, with D unclear. The CDR3 is 13 amino acids. Germline V gene lookup returns CDR1 SGHTA and CDR2 FQGNSA. V shed 3 bases and J shed 4 bases, with 9 bases lying between them. Here the CDR3 reads CASSFNYGETQYF. The CDR3 nucleotides read TGTGCCAGCAGCTTTAACTATGGAGAGACCCAGTACTTC.

The chain combines TRBV6-5 with TRBJ2-5; 10 bases are a match to TRBD2. Germline V CDR1 and CDR2: MNHEY, SVGAGI. V was clipped by 2 bases and J by 3 bases; unmatched bases: 0. The CDR3 is 14 residues long. The CDR3 DNA is TGTGCCAGCAGTTACCTAGCGGGGGAAGAGACCCAGTACTTC. Translated, it gives CASSYLAGEETQYF.

V and J are TRBV11-2 and TRBJ1-5; 9 positions agree with TRBD1. V lost 5 bases and J lost 3; bases outside the gene matches: 2. Germline CDR1 and CDR2: SGHAT and FQNNGV. CDR3 length: 14 amino acids. The CDR3 DNA is TGTGCCAGCAGCCGGACAGGGGCCAATCAGCCCCAGCATTTT. Protein product: CASSRTGANQPQHF.

This chain links TRBV5-1 with TRBJ2-3, with D possibly TRBD1 on 5 matching bases. With 2 bases removed from V and 3 bases from J, the gap between germline ends came to 10 bases. The CDR3 runs 14 residues. CDR1 is SGHRS, CDR2 YFSETQ, per germline. For the CDR3, the DNA is TGCGCCAGCAGCTTACAGGTTGGGACAGATACGCAGTATTTT. It translates to CASSLQVGTDTQYF.